A selection of T cell receptor beta chains follows, all from one sample in a study of T cell changes during pregnancy in multiple sclerosis. TCRdb keeps only in-frame clones here, not all; method: immunoSEQ multiplex PCR. Seen here are around 63,000 clones, 91% observed once, and the top ten hold 2% to 2.5%. This specimen was peripheral blood, taken in the third trimester of pregnancy. These TCRs come from a female donor in good health, enrolled as a control in a pregnancy study. Both conserved end residues are part of each CDR3. Fields, in order: D gene, J gene, V gene, clone size, CDR3 DNA, CDR3 protein. A D gene is named only where the DNA matches it firmly. The size entry is marked missing in some rows and otherwise reads once, few, many or a size class.

d_call: NA
j_call: TRBJ1-1
v_call: TRBV6-5
clone_size: NA
cdr3_nt: TGTGCCAGCAGTGGGGAGACGGTTTACACTGAAGCTTTCTTT
cdr3_aa: CASSGETVYTEAFF

d_call: NA
j_call: TRBJ2-3
v_call: TRBV6-4
clone_size: few
cdr3_nt: TGTGCCAGCAGACCGGATGACTCTAGCACAGATACGCAGTATTTT
cdr3_aa: CASRPDDSSTDTQYF

d_call: NA
j_call: TRBJ1-2
v_call: TRBV4-1
clone_size: NA
cdr3_nt: TGCGCCAGCAGCCACCAGACAGGAACGTACTATGGCTACACCTTC
cdr3_aa: CASSHQTGTYYGYTF

d_call: NA
j_call: TRBJ2-5
v_call: TRBV29-1
clone_size: NA
cdr3_nt: TGCAGCGTCGACAGGTTCGGAGAGACCCAGTACTTC
cdr3_aa: CSVDRFGETQYF

d_call: TRBD1
j_call: TRBJ1-4
v_call: TRBV2
clone_size: NA
cdr3_nt: TGTGCCAGCAGGAAGACAGGGGGCGGAGAAAAACTGTTTTTT
cdr3_aa: CASRKTGGGEKLFF

d_call: TRBD2
j_call: TRBJ2-7
v_call: TRBV5-5
clone_size: NA
cdr3_nt: TGTGCCAGCAGCTTGGGACTAGCGGGCTCCTACGAGCAGTACTTC
cdr3_aa: CASSLGLAGSYEQYF

d_call: TRBD1
j_call: TRBJ2-7
v_call: TRBV11-2
clone_size: NA
cdr3_nt: TGTGCCAGCCGGCCAGGGGGAGACGAGCAGTACTTC
cdr3_aa: CASRPGGDEQYF

d_call: NA
j_call: TRBJ1-1
v_call: TRBV13
clone_size: once
cdr3_nt: TGTGCCAGCAGCGCCGACAGTGACACTGAAGCTTTCTTT
cdr3_aa: CASSADSDTEAFF

d_call: TRBD1
j_call: TRBJ1-2
v_call: TRBV6-6
clone_size: NA
cdr3_nt: TGTGCCAGCAGTTACGGGACAGGGGGCAACTATGGCTACACCTTC
cdr3_aa: CASSYGTGGNYGYTF

d_call: TRBD2
j_call: TRBJ2-3
v_call: TRBV9
clone_size: NA
cdr3_nt: TGTGCCAGCAGCGTAGGGGCTAGCGGTCTCAGGGATACGCAGTATTTT
cdr3_aa: CASSVGASGLRDTQYF

d_call: NA
j_call: TRBJ2-3
v_call: TRBV29-1
clone_size: NA
cdr3_nt: TGCAGCGTGAGCCGGGACACGGACACCACAGATACGCAGTATTTT
cdr3_aa: CSVSRDTDTTDTQYF

d_call: TRBD1
j_call: TRBJ1-3
v_call: TRBV25-1
clone_size: NA
cdr3_nt: TGTGCCAGCAGTGACCGGGACAGTTCTACTTCTGGAAACACCATATATTTT
cdr3_aa: CASSDRDSSTSGNTIYF

d_call: NA
j_call: TRBJ1-5
v_call: TRBV11-2
clone_size: NA
cdr3_nt: TGTGCCAGCAGCTTAGATCGAGGGCCCCAGCATTTT
cdr3_aa: CASSLDRGPQHF

d_call: NA
j_call: TRBJ2-7
v_call: TRBV6-5
clone_size: NA
cdr3_nt: TGTGCCAGCAGTTACTCGGAGGGTCTGTACGAGCAGTACTTC
cdr3_aa: CASSYSEGLYEQYF

d_call: NA
j_call: TRBJ1-4
v_call: TRBV9
clone_size: NA
cdr3_nt: TGTGCCAGCAGCGTAGGGGGGACTGACAATGAAAAACTGTTTTTT
cdr3_aa: CASSVGGTDNEKLFF

d_call: NA
j_call: TRBJ2-7
v_call: TRBV7-9
clone_size: NA
cdr3_nt: TGTGCCAGCAGCCGGGGGGCAGTTCTACCCTACGAGCAGTACTTC
cdr3_aa: CASSRGAVLPYEQYF

d_call: TRBD2
j_call: TRBJ2-5
v_call: TRBV6-5
clone_size: NA
cdr3_nt: TGTGCCAGCAGTTACCAACTAGCGGGCGGTGAGACCCAGTACTTC
cdr3_aa: CASSYQLAGGETQYF

d_call: TRBD1
j_call: TRBJ2-7
v_call: TRBV10-3
clone_size: NA
cdr3_nt: TGTGCCATCAGCCAAGGACAGGGAATGAGCGAGCAGTACTTC
cdr3_aa: CAISQGQGMSEQYF

d_call: NA
j_call: TRBJ2-4
v_call: TRBV19
clone_size: NA
cdr3_nt: TGTGCCAGTACCCCCCCCGGAGTCGCCAAAAACATTCAGTACTTC
cdr3_aa: CASTPPGVAKNIQYF

d_call: NA
j_call: TRBJ2-7
v_call: TRBV6-5
clone_size: NA
cdr3_nt: TGTGCCAGCAGTTCCCTGAGTGGGCAGGTGGAAAACGAGCAGTACTTC
cdr3_aa: CASSSLSGQVENEQYF

d_call: TRBD1
j_call: TRBJ1-1
v_call: TRBV4-1
clone_size: few
cdr3_nt: TGCGCCAGCAGCCAAAAAGGGGGCGGGTTTGCGAACACTGAAGCTTTCTTT
cdr3_aa: CASSQKGGGFANTEAFF

d_call: NA
j_call: TRBJ2-7
v_call: TRBV11-2
clone_size: NA
cdr3_nt: TGTGCCAGCAGCCCCGGGACTCACTCTCCTGGCGGGCAGTACTTC
cdr3_aa: CASSPGTHSPGGQYF

d_call: NA
j_call: TRBJ2-5
v_call: TRBV6-1
clone_size: NA
cdr3_nt: TGTGCCAGCAGTGAAAGGGGCCTCGGGCACAGGGTGGGAGAGACCCAGTACTTC
cdr3_aa: CASSERGLGHRVGETQYF

d_call: TRBD1
j_call: TRBJ2-2
v_call: TRBV10-2
clone_size: NA
cdr3_nt: TGCGCCAGCTGGACAGGGAGCCCCGGGGAGCTGTTTTTT
cdr3_aa: CASWTGSPGELFF

d_call: NA
j_call: TRBJ2-1
v_call: TRBV28
clone_size: NA
cdr3_nt: TGTGCCAGCAGTCCAGGGGCCCTCGGTGAGGGCAATGAGCAGTTCTTC
cdr3_aa: CASSPGALGEGNEQFF